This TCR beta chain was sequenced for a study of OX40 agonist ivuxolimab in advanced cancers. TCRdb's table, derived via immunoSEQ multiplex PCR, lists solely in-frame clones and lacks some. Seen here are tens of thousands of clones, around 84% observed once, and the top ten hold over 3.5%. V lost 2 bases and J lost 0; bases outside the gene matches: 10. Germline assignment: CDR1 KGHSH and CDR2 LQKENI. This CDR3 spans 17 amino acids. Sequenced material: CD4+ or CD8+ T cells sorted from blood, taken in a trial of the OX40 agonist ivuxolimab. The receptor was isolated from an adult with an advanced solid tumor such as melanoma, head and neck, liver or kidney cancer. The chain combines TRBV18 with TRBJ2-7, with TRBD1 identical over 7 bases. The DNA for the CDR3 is TGTGCCAGCTCACCAAGGGGGCCTGGCTTAGACTCCTACGAGCAGTACTTC. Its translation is CASSPRGPGLDSYEQYF.